What follows are 17 T cell receptor beta chains derived from one specimen sequenced in a study of blood T cell repertoires in COVID-19. The data were produced by immunoSEQ multiplex PCR, yet TCRdb's version contains in-frame clones alone and is incomplete. The table includes about 130,000 clones, 77% detected once. Material for sequencing was peripheral blood. Source of these receptors: an elderly man with acute or convalescent COVID-19.

The V gene is TRBV2, the J gene TRBJ1-1, with D unresolved. Trimming left V 5 bases short and J 5 bases short, with 15 bases between. Germline V gene sequence: CDR1 SNHLY, CDR2 FYNNEI. The CDR3 loop spans 14 amino acids. This CDR3 is CASSRRTGGTEAFF. For the CDR3, the DNA is TGTGCCAGCAGTCGGAGAACGGGTGGGACTGAAGCTTTCTTT.

The CDR3 nucleotides are TGTGCCAGCAGCCACCTTGCAGGGGATCAGCCCCAGCATTTT. Amino acids: CASSHLAGDQPQHF. The chain carries TRBV7-8 and TRBJ1-5; a weak D match, TRBD1 (6 bases). The CDR3 spans 14 residues. Trimming stripped 5 bases from V and 5 bases from J, with 13 bases between. The germline gives CDR1 SGHVS, CDR2 FQNEAQ.

This clone was found once. The J gene is TRBJ2-7, the V gene TRBV6-5; D remains unclear. The V gene's germline CDR1 is MNHEY and CDR2 SVGAGI. CDR3 size: 13 residues. Trimming left V 5 bases short and J 0 bases short, with 8 bases between. The CDR3 region has the DNA TGTGCCAGCAGTCTACGTCCCTCCTACGAGCAGTACTTC. This encodes CASSLRPSYEQYF.

This clone was seen just once. The chain couples TRBV5-4 to TRBJ2-5; tentatively, D is TRBD2 (6 bases). Germline V gene lookup returns CDR1 SGHNT and CDR2 YYREEE (reference sequence). Trimming took 7 bases from V and 5 from J, leaving 18 bases between them. CDR3 length: 14 amino acids. CDR3 coding DNA: TGTGCCAGCCGAGCGGGTGGGCAGGGCGAGACCCAGTACTTC. Translating gives CASRAGGQGETQYF.

The chain employs TRBV7-8 and TRBJ2-7; TRBD2 might be the D (6 bases). Germline CDR1 SGHVS, CDR2 FQNEAQ. The CDR3 loop spans 17 amino acids. V lost 0 bases to trimming and J lost 4 bases, with 19 bases between them. The CDR3 reads CASSLARIGGVKYEQYF. In DNA form, the CDR3 reads TGTGCCAGCAGCTTAGCGAGAATTGGCGGGGTGAAATACGAGCAGTACTTC. Full variable domain (missing parts from reference TRBV7-8 and TRBJ2-7): GAGVSQSPRYKVAKRGQDVALRCDPISGHVSLFWYQQALGQGPEFLTYFQNEAQLDKSGLPSDRFFAERPEGSVSTLKIQRTQQEDSAVYLCASSLARIGGVKYEQYFGPGTRLTVT.

The rearrangement joins TRBV7-7 to TRBJ2-1, with 7 bases aligning to TRBD2. Germline V lookup: CDR1 SSHAT, CDR2 FNYEAQ (reference sequence). CDR3 length: 15 amino acids. V shed 0 bases and J 4 bases; nucleotides not matched to a gene: 3. Here the CDR3 DNA reads TGTGCCAGCAGCTTAGCGGCTAGCGGATACAATGAGCAGTTCTTC. It encodes CASSLAASGYNEQFF. The full variable domain, its missing parts supplied by reference TRBV7-7 and TRBJ2-1, is GAGVSQSPRYKVTKRGQDVTLRCDPISSHATLYWYQQALGQGPEFLTYFNYEAQPDKSGLPSDRFSAERPEGSISTLTIQRTEQRDSAMYRCASSLAASGYNEQFFGPGTRLTVL.

The chain employs TRBV6-5 and TRBJ2-3; 11 nucleotides align to TRBD2. Looked up from germline, CDR1 is MNHEY and CDR2 is SVGAGI. CDR3 length equals 15 residues. V was pared by 6 bases and J by 5 bases, with 7 bases of the junction left unmatched. The CDR3 bases are TGTGCCAGCAGGGGGGGGACTAGCGGAAAAGATACGCAGTATTTT. It translates to CASRGGTSGKDTQYF.

The V call is TRBV5-1, the J call TRBJ2-7; TRBD1 matches 7 bases. J was trimmed by 1 base and V by 4 bases; bases with no gene match: 11. Germline V CDR1 and CDR2: SGHRS, YFSETQ. CDR3 size: 16 residues. CDR3 DNA: TGCGCCAGCAGCACCACAGGGGCCTTCGTGTCCTACGAGCAGTACTTC. The encoded protein is CASSTTGAFVSYEQYF.

Details on this clone: The junction departs from the called germline gene at one end, perhaps through a read error. The chain is built from TRBV7-7 and TRBJ2-5; TRBD1 agrees at 8 bases. The length of the CDR3 is 14 residues. Germline assignment: CDR1 SSHAT and CDR2 FNYEAQ (reference sequence). CDR3 sequence: CASSPRTGRETQYF. In DNA, the CDR3 is TGTGCTAGCAGCCCCCGGACAGGGAGAGAGACCCAGTACTTC.

This rearrangement joins TRBV28 to TRBJ1-2; 9 nucleotides line up with TRBD1. Unmatched junction bases numbered 15, after V lost 5 bases and J lost 8 bases. CDR3 size: 16 residues. Germline V gives CDR1 MDHEN, CDR2 SYDVKM. The CDR3 nucleotides read TGTGCCAGCAGTAGGAAAACAGGGGGCGCCTTGAACGGCTACACCTTC. Translating it yields CASSRKTGGALNGYTF.

The CDR3 spells CASSLGSSGGSSYEQYF. The DNA of the CDR3 is TGTGCCAGCAGCTTGGGGAGCAGCGGGGGAAGCTCCTACGAGCAGTACTTC. The rearrangement joins TRBV5-5 to TRBJ2-7; 8 positions match TRBD2. The CDR3 extends over 17 amino acids. V gave up 0 bases and J gave up 0 bases; unmatched junction bases: 8. Germline values: CDR1 SGHKS, CDR2 YYEKEE (reference sequence).

The chain uses TRBV3-1 (or the pseudogene TRBV3-2) and TRBJ1-1; 9 bases are a match to TRBD1. This CDR3 region has 15 residues. Trimming took 4 bases from V and 7 from J; bases not matched to a gene: 10. CDR1 and CDR2 (germline): LGHDT, YNNKEL (reference sequence). CDR3 sequence reads: CASSPTGGAYGEAFF. The CDR3 DNA reads as TGTGCCAGCAGCCCCACAGGGGGCGCCTATGGTGAAGCTTTCTTT.

The chain employs TRBV27 and TRBJ2-1; no definite D call. The germline gives CDR1 MNHEY, CDR2 SMNVEV (reference sequence). CDR3 length equals 15 residues. V was shortened by 5 bases and J by 6 bases, with 17 bases between the two germline ends. CDR3 region: CASSRTLGDANEQFF. CDR3 sequence (DNA): TGTGCCAGCAGTCGAACTCTGGGCGACGCCAATGAGCAGTTCTTC.

V usage is TRBV9 and J usage is TRBJ2-1; the match to TRBD2 covers 7 bases. Germline V gene data show CDR1 as SGDLS and CDR2 as YYNGEE. The CDR3 extends over 15 amino acids. V was pared by 3 bases and J by 3 bases, with 6 bases of the junction left unmatched. The CDR3 DNA reads TGTGCCAGCAGCGCCCAAGCGGGGAACTACAATGAGCAGTTCTTC. Protein product: CASSAQAGNYNEQFF.

The genes are TRBV4-1 and TRBJ1-5; no firm D call. From germline, CDR1 is MGHRA and CDR2 YSYEKL. Trimming left V 2 bases short and J 0 bases short, with 20 bases between. CDR3 length: 19 residues. The CDR3 loop is CASSQFVVGLDGSNQPQHF. The CDR3 DNA follows: TGCGCCAGCAGCCAATTTGTCGTAGGACTTGATGGTAGCAATCAGCCCCAGCATTTT.

The chain carries TRBV15 and TRBJ2-7, with TRBD2 matching 7 bases. CDR3 length equals 15 residues. Germline V lookup: CDR1 LNHNV, CDR2 YYDKDF (reference sequence). V lost 6 bases, J lost 0 bases, and 8 bases stayed unmatched. The CDR3 is CATSKGRASSYEQYF. The CDR3 nucleotides read TGTGCCACCAGTAAGGGGAGGGCGAGCTCCTACGAGCAGTACTTC.

The chain links TRBV5-4 to TRBJ1-4, with D maybe TRBD1 (5 bases). V gave up 5 bases and J gave up 0 bases, with 11 bases separating them. The CDR3 covers 15 residues. Per germline, CDR1 SGHNT and CDR2 YYREEE (reference sequence). Here the CDR3 reads CASSLRDSTNEKLFF. The DNA of the CDR3 is TGTGCCAGCAGTCTCAGGGATTCAACTAATGAAAAACTGTTTTTT.